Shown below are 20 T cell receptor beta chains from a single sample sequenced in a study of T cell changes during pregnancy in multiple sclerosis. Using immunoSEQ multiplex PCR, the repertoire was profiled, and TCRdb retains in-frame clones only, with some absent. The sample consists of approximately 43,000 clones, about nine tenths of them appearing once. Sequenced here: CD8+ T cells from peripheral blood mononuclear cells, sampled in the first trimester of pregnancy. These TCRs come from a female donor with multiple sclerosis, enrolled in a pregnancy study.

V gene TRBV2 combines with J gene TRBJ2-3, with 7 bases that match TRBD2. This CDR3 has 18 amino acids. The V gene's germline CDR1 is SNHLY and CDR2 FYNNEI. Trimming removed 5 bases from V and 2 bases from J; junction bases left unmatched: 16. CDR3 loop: CASSYTPPRDYDTDTQYF. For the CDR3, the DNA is TGTGCCAGCAGTTATACCCCTCCCCGGGACTACGACACAGATACGCAGTATTTT. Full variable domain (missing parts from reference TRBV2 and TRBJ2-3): EPEVTQTPSHQVTQMGQEVILRCVPISNHLYFYWYRQILGQKVEFLVSFYNNEISEKSEIFDDQFSVERPDGSNFTLKIRSTKLEDSAMYFCASSYTPPRDYDTDTQYFGPGTRLTVL.

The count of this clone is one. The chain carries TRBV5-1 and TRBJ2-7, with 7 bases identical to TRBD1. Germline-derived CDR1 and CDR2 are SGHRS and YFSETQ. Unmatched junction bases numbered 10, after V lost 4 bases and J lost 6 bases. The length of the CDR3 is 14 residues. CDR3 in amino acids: CASSPTGSPGEQYF. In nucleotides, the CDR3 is TGCGCCAGCAGCCCGACAGGGTCCCCTGGCGAGCAGTACTTC.

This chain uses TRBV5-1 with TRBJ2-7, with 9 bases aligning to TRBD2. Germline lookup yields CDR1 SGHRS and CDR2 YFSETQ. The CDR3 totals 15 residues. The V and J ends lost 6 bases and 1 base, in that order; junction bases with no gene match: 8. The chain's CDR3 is CASTPSSGGSYEQYF. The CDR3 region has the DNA TGCGCCAGCACTCCGAGTAGCGGGGGTTCCTACGAGCAGTACTTC.

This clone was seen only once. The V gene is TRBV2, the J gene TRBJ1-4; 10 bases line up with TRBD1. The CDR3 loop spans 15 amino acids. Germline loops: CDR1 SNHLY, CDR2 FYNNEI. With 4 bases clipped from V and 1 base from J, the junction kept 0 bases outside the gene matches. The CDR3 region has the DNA TGTGCCAGCAGTGGGGACAGGGGAACTAATGAAAAACTGTTTTTT. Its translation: CASSGDRGTNEKLFF.

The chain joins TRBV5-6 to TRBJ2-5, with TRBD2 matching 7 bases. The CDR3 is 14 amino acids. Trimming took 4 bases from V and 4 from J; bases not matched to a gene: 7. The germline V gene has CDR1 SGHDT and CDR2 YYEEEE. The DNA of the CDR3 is TGTGCCAGCAGCCGGGGACTACCCGCAGAGACCCAGTACTTC. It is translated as CASSRGLPAETQYF.

The CDR3 coding sequence is TGTGCCAGCAGCGACGACCCAGGGACAGTGAACACCGGGGAGCTGTTTTTT. Translated, it gives CASSDDPGTVNTGELFF. This chain uses TRBV7-3 with TRBJ2-2, with 7 bases matching TRBD1. Germline CDR1 and CDR2: SGHTA and FQGTGA. V shed 5 bases, J shed 1 base, and the junction held 10 bases outside the gene matches. This CDR3 has 17 residues. The entire variable domain, with the rest obtained from reference TRBV7-3 and TRBJ2-2, is as follows: GAGVSQTPSNKVTEKGKYVELRCDPISGHTALYWYRQSLGQGPEFLIYFQGTGAADDSGLPNDRFFAVRPEGSVSTLKIQRTERGDSAVYLCASSDDPGTVNTGELFFGEGSRLTVL.

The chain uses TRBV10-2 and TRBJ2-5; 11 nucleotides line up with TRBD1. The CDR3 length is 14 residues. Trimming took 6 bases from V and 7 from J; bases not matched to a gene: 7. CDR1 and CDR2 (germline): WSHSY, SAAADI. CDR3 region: CASRGTGGLWTQYF. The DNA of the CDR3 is TGCGCCAGCAGGGGGACAGGGGGGTTATGGACCCAGTACTTC.

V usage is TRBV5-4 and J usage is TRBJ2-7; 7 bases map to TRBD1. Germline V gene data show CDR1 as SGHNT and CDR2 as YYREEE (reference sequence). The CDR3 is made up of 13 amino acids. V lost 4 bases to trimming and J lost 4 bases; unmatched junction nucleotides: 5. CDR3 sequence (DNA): TGTGCCAGCAGCCACAGGGGATATTACGAGCAGTACTTC. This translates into CASSHRGYYEQYF.

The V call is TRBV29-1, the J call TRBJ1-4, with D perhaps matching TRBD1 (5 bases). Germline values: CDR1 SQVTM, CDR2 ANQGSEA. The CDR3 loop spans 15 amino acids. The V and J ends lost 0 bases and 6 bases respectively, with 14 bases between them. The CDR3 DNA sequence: TGCAGCGTTGAAGAGCCCATAGGGGCGGATGAAAAACTGTTTTTT. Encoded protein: CSVEEPIGADEKLFF.

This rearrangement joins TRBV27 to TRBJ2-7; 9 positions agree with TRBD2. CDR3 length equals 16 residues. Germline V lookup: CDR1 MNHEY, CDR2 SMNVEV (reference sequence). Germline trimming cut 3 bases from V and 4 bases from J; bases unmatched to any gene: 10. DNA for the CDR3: TGTGCCAGCAGTTTCCGGAGGTTAGCGGGAGAGTACGAGCAGTACTTC. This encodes CASSFRRLAGEYEQYF.

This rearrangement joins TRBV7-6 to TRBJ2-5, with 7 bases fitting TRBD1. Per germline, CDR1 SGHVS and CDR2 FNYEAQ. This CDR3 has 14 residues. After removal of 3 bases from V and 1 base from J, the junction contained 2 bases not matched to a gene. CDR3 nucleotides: TGTGCCAGCAGCTTCTCAGGGGGCCAAGAGACCCAGTACTTC. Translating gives CASSFSGGQETQYF.

CDR3 DNA sequence: TGCGCCAGCAGCTTGGACCCCAGGACAGGGGTTAACGAGCAGTACTTC. Translated: CASSLDPRTGVNEQYF. This rearrangement joins TRBV5-1 to TRBJ2-7; 9 nucleotides align to TRBD1. V trimming: 0 bases; J trimming: 5 bases; junction bases outside the gene matches: 9. This CDR3 spans 16 amino acids. The germline gives CDR1 SGHRS, CDR2 YFSETQ.

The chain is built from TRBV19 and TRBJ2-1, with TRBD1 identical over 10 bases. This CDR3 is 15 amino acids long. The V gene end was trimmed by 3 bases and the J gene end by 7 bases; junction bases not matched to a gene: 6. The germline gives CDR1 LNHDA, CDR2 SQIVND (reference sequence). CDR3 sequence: CASSIGTGVGNEQFF. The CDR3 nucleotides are TGTGCCAGTAGTATCGGGACAGGGGTAGGTAATGAGCAGTTCTTC.

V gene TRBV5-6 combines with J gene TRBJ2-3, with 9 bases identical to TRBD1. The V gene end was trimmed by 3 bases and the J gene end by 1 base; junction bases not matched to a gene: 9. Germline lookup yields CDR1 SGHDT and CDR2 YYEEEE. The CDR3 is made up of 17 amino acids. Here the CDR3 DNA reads TGTGCCAGCAGCTCGATCTTCCGGGACAGGGGCACAGATACGCAGTATTTT. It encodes CASSSIFRDRGTDTQYF.

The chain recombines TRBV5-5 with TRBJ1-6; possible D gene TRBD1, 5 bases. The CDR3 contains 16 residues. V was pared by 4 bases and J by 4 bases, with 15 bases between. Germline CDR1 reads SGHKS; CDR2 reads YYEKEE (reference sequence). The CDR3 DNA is TGTGCCAGCAGCACCGAGGGACTGAGTTATAATTCACCCCTCCACTTT. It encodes CASSTEGLSYNSPLHF. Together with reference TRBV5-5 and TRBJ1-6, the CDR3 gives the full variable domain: DAGVTQSPTHLIKTRGQQVTLRCSPISGHKSVSWYQQVLGQGPQFIFQYYEKEERGRGNFPDRFSARQFPNYSSELNVNALLLGDSALYLCASSTEGLSYNSPLHFGNGTRLTVT.

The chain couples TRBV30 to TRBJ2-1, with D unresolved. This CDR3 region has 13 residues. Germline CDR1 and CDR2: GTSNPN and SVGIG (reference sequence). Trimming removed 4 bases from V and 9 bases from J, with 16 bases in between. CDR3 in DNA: TGTGCCTGGACTTCGGCGGTAGTCGGTGAGCAGTTCTTC. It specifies CAWTSAVVGEQFF.

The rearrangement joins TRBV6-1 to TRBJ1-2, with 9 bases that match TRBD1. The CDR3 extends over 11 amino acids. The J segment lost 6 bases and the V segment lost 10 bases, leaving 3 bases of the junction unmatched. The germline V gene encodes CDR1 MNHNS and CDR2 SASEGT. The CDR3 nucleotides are TGTGCCAACAGGGGGCCAGATGGCTACACCTTC. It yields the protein CANRGPDGYTF.

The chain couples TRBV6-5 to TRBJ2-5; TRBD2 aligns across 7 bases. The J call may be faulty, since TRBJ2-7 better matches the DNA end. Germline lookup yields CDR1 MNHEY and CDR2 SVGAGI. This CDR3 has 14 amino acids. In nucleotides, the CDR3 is TGTGCCAGCAGTTACCGAGGGGAGGGCTACGAGCAGTACTTC. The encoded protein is CASSYRGEGYEQYF.

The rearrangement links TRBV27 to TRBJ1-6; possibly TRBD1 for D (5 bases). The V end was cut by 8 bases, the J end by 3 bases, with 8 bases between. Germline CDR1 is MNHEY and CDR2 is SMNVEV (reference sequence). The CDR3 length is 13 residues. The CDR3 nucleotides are TGTGCCAGCCAACAGGACTATAATTCACCCCTCCACTTT. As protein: CASQQDYNSPLHF.

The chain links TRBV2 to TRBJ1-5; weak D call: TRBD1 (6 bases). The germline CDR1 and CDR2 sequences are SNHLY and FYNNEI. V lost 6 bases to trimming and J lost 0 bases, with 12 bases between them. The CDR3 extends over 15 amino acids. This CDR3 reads CASRAGTHSNQPQHF. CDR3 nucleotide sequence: TGTGCCAGCAGGGCCGGGACACATAGCAATCAGCCCCAGCATTTT.